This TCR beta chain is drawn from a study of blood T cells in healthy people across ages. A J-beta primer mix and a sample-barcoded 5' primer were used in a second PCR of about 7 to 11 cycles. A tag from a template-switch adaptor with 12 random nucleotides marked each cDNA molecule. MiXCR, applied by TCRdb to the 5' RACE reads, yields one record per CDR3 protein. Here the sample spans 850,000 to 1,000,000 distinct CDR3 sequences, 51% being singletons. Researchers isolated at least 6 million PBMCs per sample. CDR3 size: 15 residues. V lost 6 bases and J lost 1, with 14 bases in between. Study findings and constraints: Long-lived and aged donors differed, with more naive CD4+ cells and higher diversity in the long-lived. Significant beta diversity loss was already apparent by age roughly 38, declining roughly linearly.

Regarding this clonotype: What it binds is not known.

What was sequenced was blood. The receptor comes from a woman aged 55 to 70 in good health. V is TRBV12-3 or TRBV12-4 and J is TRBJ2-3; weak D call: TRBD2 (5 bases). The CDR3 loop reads CASRPRRAGTDTQYF. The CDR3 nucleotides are TGTGCCAGCAGACCTCGCAGAGCGGGCACAGATACGCAGTATTTT.